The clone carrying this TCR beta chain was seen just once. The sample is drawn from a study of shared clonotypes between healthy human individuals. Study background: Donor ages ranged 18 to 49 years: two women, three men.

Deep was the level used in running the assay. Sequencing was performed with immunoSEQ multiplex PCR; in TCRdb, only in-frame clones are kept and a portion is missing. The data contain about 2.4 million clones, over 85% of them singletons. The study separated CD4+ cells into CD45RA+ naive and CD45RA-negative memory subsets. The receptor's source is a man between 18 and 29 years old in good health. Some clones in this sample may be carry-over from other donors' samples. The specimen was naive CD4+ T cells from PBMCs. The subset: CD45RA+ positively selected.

The CDR3 nucleotides are TGTGCCAGCAGTTTACGGTTGGCGGGACTAGCGGGTTCCTCCTACAATGAGCAGTTCTTC. Its translation: CASSLRLAGLAGSSYNEQFF. The chain couples TRBV27 to TRBJ2-1, with TRBD2 identical over 12 bases. V lost 2 bases to trimming and J lost 0 bases; unmatched junction nucleotides: 11. The germline CDR1 and CDR2 sequences are MNHEY and SMNVEV (reference sequence). The CDR3 consists of 20 residues.